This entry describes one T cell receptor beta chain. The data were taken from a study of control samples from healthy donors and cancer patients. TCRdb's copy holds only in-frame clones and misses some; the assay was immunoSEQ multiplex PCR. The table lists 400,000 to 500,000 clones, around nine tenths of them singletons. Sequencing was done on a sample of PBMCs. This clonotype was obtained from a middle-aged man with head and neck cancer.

The DNA of the CDR3 is TGCGCCAGCAGTGTTGGACGGAGCTCTGGAAACACCATATATTTT. It is translated as CASSVGRSSGNTIYF. The chain recombines TRBV10-1 with TRBJ1-3; no clear D. Trimming stripped 4 bases from V and 0 bases from J, with 10 bases between. The CDR3 is 15 amino acids. Germline CDR1 is WNHNN and CDR2 is SYGVQD (reference sequence).